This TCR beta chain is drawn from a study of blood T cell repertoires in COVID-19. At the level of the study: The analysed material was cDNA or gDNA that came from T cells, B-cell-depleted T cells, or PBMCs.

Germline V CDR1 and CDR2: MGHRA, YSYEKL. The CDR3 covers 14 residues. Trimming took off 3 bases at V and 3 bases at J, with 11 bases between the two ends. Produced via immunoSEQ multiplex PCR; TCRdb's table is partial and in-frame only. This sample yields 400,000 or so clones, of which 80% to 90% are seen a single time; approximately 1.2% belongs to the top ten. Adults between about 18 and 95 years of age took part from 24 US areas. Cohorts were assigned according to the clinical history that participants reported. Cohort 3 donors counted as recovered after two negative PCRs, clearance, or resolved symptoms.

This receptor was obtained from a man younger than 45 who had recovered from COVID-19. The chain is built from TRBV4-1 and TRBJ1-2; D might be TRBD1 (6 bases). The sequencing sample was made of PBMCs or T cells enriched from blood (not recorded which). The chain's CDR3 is CASSQGAADYGYTF. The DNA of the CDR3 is TGCGCCAGCAGCCAGGGGGCGGCCGACTATGGCTACACCTTC.